One T cell receptor beta chain is described in this entry. This sample is part of a study of T cell responses to AZD1222 COVID-19 vaccine. Trimming took 2 bases from V and 2 from J, leaving 12 bases between them. The germline gives CDR1 KGHSH, CDR2 LQKENI. CDR3 length: 16 residues. Clones were read by immunoSEQ multiplex PCR, and TCRdb kept only the in-frame ones, dropping some. This repertoire shows roughly 100,000 clones, roughly 89% found once; its top ten account for approximately 45%. The sequence came from an adult who received the AZD1222 COVID-19 vaccine. The sequences come from peripheral blood, collected 28 days after the second AZD1222 dose. This chain connects TRBV18 to TRBJ2-2, with TRBD1 as a possible D gene (5 bases). The CDR3 bases are TGTGCCAGCTCACCATTTCAGGACAAAAACACCGGGGAGCTGTTTTTT. It is translated as CASSPFQDKNTGELFF.